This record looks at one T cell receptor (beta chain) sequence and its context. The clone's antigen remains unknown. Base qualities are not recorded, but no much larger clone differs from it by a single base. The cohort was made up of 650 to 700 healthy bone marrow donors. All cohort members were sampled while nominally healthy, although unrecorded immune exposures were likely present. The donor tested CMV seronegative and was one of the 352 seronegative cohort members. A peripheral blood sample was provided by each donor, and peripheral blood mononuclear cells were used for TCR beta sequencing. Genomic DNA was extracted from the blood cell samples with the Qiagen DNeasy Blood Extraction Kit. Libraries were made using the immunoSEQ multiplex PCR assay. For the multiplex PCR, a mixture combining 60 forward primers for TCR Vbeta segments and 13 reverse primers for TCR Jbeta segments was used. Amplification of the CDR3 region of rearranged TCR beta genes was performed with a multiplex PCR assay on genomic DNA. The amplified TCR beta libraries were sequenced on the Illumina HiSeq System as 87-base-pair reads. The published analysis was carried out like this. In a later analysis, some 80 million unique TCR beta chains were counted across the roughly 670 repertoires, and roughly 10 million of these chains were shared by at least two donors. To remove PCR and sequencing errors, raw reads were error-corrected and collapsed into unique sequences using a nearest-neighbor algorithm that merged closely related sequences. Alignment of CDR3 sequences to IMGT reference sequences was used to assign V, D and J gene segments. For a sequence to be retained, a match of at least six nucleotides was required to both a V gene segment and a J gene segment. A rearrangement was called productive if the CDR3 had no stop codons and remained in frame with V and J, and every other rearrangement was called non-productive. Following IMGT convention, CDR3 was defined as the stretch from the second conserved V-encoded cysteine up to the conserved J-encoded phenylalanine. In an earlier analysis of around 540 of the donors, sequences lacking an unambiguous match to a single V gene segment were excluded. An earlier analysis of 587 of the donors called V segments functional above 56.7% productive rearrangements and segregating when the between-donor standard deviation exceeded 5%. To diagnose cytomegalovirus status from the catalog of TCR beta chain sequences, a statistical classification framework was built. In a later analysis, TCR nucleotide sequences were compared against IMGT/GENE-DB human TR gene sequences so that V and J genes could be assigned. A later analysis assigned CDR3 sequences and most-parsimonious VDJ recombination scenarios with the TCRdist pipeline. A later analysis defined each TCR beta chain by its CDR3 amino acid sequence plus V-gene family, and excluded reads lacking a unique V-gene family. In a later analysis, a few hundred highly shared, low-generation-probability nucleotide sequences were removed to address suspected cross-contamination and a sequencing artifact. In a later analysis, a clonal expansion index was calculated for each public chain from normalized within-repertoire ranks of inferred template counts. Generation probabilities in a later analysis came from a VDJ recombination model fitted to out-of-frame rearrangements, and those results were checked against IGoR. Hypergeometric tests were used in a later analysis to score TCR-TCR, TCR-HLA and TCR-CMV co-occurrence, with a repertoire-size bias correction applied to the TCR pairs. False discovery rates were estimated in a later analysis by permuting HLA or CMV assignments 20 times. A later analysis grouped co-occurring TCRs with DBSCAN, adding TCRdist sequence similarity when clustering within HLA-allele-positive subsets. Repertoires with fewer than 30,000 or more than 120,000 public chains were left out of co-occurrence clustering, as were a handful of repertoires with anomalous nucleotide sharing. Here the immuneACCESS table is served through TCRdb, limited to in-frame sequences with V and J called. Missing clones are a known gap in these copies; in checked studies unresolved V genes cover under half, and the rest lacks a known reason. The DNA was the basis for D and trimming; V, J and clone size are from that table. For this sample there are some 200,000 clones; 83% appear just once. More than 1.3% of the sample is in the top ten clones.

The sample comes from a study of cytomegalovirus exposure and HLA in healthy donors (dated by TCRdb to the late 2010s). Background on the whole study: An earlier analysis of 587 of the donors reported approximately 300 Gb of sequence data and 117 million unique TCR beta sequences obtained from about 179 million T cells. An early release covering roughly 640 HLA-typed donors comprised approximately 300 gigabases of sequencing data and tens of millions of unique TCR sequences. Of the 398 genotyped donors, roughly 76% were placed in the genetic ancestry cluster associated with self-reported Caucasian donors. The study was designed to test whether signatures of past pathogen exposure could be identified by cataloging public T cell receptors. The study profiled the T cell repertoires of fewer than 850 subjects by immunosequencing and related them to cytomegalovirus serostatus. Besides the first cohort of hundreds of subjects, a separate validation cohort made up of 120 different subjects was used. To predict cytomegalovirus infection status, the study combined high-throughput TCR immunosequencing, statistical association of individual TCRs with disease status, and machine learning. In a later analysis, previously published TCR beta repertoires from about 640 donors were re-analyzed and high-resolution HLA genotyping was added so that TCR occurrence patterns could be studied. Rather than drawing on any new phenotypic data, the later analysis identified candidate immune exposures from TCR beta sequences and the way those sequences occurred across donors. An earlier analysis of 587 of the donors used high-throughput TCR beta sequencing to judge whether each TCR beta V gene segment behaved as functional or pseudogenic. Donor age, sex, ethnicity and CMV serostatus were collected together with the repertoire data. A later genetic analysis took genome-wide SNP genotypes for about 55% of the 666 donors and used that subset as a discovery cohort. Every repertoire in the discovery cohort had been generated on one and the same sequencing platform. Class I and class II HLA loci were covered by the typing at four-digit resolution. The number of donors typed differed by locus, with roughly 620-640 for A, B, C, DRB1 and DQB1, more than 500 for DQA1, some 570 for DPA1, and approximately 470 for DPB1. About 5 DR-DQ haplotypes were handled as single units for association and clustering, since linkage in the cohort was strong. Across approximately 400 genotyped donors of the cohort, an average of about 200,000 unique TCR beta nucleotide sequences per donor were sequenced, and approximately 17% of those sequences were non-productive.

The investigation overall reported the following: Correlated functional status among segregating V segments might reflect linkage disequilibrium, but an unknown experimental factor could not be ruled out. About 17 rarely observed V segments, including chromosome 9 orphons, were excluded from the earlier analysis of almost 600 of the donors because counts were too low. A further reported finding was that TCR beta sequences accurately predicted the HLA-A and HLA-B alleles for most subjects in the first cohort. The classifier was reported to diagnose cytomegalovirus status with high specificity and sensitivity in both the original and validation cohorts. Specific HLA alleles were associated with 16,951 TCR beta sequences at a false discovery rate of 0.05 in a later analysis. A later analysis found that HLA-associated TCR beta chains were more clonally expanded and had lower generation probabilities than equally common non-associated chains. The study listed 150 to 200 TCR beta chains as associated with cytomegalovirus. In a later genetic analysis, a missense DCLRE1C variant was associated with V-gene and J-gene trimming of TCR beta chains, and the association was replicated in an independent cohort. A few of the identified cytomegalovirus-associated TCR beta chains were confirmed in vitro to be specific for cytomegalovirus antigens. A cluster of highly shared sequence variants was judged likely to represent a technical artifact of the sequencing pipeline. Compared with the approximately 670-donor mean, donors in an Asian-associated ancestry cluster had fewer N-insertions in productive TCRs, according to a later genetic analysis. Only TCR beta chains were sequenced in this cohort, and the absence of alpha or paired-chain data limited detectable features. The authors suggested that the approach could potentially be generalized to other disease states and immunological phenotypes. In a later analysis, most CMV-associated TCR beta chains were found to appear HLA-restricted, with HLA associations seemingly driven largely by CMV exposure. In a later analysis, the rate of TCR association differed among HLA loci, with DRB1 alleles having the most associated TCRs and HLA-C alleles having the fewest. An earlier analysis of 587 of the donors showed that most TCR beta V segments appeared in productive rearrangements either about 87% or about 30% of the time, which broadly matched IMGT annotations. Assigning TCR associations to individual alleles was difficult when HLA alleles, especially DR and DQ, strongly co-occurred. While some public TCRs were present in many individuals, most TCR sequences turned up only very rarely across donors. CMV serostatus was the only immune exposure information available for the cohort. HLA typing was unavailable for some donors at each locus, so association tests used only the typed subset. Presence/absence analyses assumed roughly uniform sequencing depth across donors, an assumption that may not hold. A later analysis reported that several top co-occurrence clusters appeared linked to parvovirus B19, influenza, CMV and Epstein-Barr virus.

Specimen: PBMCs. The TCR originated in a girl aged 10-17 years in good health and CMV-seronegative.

The nucleotides read TGTGCCAGTAGCTTTAGCGGGAGTACCTACGAGCAGTACTTC. Its protein is CASSFSGSTYEQYF. The chain was built from TRBV19 and TRBJ2-7; TRBD2 aligns with 9 central bases. From its cysteine to its phenylalanine, the CDR3 spans 14 amino acids. CDR3 DNA is the only sequence kept; it has 42 bases, read in frame from the first base. In the germline V gene (reference sequence), CDR1 corresponds to LNHDA and CDR2 to SQIVND. Trimming removed 6 bases from V and 2 bases from J; the gene matches leave 5 bases unexplained.